The 29 T cell receptor beta chains listed next were all sequenced from one sample in a study of T cell changes during pregnancy in multiple sclerosis. Profiling relied on immunoSEQ multiplex PCR, and the TCRdb table lists in-frame clones only, not all of them. Of more than 85,000 clones listed, 90% to 95% were seen once; the top ten hold around 1.4%. The source was peripheral blood, collected in the third trimester of pregnancy. All receptors derive from a female donor in good health, enrolled as a control in a pregnancy study.

V is TRBV27 and J is TRBJ2-1; 9 nucleotides line up with TRBD2. V trimming: 3 bases; J trimming: 0 bases; junction bases outside the gene matches: 3. CDR1 and CDR2 (germline): MNHEY, SMNVEV (reference sequence). The CDR3 totals 16 residues. This CDR3 reads CASSFYSGSSYNEQFF. In nucleotides, the CDR3 is TGTGCCAGCAGTTTCTATAGCGGGAGCTCCTACAATGAGCAGTTCTTC.

The chain carries TRBV27 and TRBJ2-7; 8 bases align to TRBD2. The germline V gene has CDR1 MNHEY and CDR2 SMNVEV (reference sequence). V lost 6 bases and J lost 4; bases outside the gene matches: 11. The CDR3 is 15 amino acids. DNA for the CDR3: TGTGCCAGCAGCCCCCGGACTAGCCAAAATTACGAGCAGTACTTC. Translated, it gives CASSPRTSQNYEQYF.

The chain recombines TRBV5-1 with TRBJ2-7, with 12 nucleotides matching TRBD2. Germline loops: CDR1 SGHRS, CDR2 YFSETQ. This CDR3 contains 15 residues. J gave up 5 bases and V 6 bases, and 9 bases lay outside the gene matches. In DNA, the CDR3 is TGCGCCAGCACCCAGCTAGCGGGAGGGCCCGACGAGCAGTACTTC. This translates into CASTQLAGGPDEQYF. The full variable domain, in which reference TRBV5-1 and TRBJ2-7 provide the parts outside the CDR3, is KAGVTQTPRYLIKTRGQQVTLSCSPISGHRSVSWYQQTPGQGLQFLFEYFSETQRNKGNFPGRFSGRQFSNSRSEMNVSTLELGDSALYLCASTQLAGGPDEQYFGPGTRLTVT.

The chain joins TRBV2 to TRBJ2-7, with 8 bases lining up with TRBD1. Germline CDR1 is SNHLY and CDR2 is FYNNEI. There are 13 residues in the CDR3. The V segment lost 4 bases and the J segment 6 bases; nucleotides outside the gene matches: 5. The CDR3 loop reads CASSAGQGREQYF. The CDR3 nucleotides read TGTGCCAGCAGTGCTGGACAGGGTCGCGAGCAGTACTTC.

V gene TRBV19 combines with J gene TRBJ1-2, with TRBD1 as a possible D gene (6 bases). The length of the CDR3 is 15 residues. V lost 5 bases and J 4 bases, leaving 17 bases between the germline ends. Looked up from germline, CDR1 is LNHDA and CDR2 is SQIVND (reference sequence). CDR3 residues: CASSQLRDTTYGYTF. The CDR3 DNA is TGTGCCAGTAGTCAATTAAGGGACACCACCTATGGCTACACCTTC.

This clone was seen a few times. The sample contains more than one DNA sequence encoding this CDR3. The chain links TRBV2 to TRBJ2-1; no definite D call. V shed 5 bases and J shed 4 bases, with 3 bases lying between them. This CDR3 has 11 amino acids. Germline assignment: CDR1 SNHLY and CDR2 FYNNEI. The DNA of the CDR3 is TGTGCCAGCAGTCCTTACAATGAGCAGTTCTTC. Residues: CASSPYNEQFF.

The rearrangement uses TRBV2 and TRBJ2-3, with D tentatively TRBD2 (6 bases). The CDR3 length is 14 residues. Germline-derived CDR1 and CDR2 are SNHLY and FYNNEI. V was trimmed by 7 bases and J by 1 base, leaving 12 bases between them. CDR3 amino acids: CASNRETGTDTQYF. The CDR3 nucleotides are TGTGCCAGCAATCGGGAGACGGGCACAGATACGCAGTATTTT. Together with reference TRBV2 and TRBJ2-3, the CDR3 gives the full variable domain: EPEVTQTPSHQVTQMGQEVILRCVPISNHLYFYWYRQILGQKVEFLVSFYNNEISEKSEIFDDQFSVERPDGSNFTLKIRSTKLEDSAMYFCASNRETGTDTQYFGPGTRLTVL.

CDR3 DNA sequence: TGCGCCAGCAGCCAAGTAGCGGGAAACCTCCAAGAGACCCAGTACTTC. Protein sequence: CASSQVAGNLQETQYF. The chain couples TRBV4-1 to TRBJ2-5, with 8 bases lining up with TRBD2. V lost 1 base, J lost 1 base, and 5 bases stayed unmatched. CDR1 MGHRA and CDR2 YSYEKL come from the germline V gene. CDR3 length equals 16 residues.

The V call is TRBV4-1, the J call TRBJ2-1; TRBD2 matches at 9 bases. The ends lost 3 bases at V and 0 bases at J; junction bases unmatched: 6. This CDR3 has 17 residues. From germline, CDR1 is MGHRA and CDR2 YSYEKL. CDR3 protein: CASSQGLARRSYNEQFF. CDR3 coding DNA: TGCGCCAGCAGCCAGGGACTAGCCCGTCGCTCCTACAATGAGCAGTTCTTC.

The rearrangement uses TRBV7-2 and TRBJ1-5, with D unclear. V gave up 5 bases and J gave up 6 bases, with 17 bases separating them. Germline values: CDR1 SGHTA, CDR2 FQGNSA. This CDR3 region has 15 residues. The CDR3 nucleotides read TGTGCCAGCAGCCAGGAGGCTGGTGAGGGTCAGCCCCAGCATTTT. The encoded protein is CASSQEAGEGQPQHF.

The chain links TRBV28 to TRBJ2-7, with 8 bases that match TRBD2. Germline V gene data show CDR1 as MDHEN and CDR2 as SYDVKM. The CDR3 totals 16 residues. Trimming at V came to 8 bases and at J to 5 bases, leaving 17 bases not matched to a gene. The CDR3 DNA follows: TGTGCCAGCGGTCTAATATCCGGGACTAGAGTCAACGAGCAGTACTTC. Translated: CASGLISGTRVNEQYF.

This clone was seen once. This sequence joins TRBV2 and TRBJ2-1; the match to TRBD2 covers 15 bases. The V segment lost 4 bases and the J segment 4 bases; nucleotides outside the gene matches: 8. The CDR3 contains 18 residues. The germline gives CDR1 SNHLY, CDR2 FYNNEI. The CDR3 loop reads CASSGTSGRALPYNEQFF. The CDR3 DNA reads as TGTGCCAGCAGTGGGACTAGCGGGAGGGCCCTCCCTTACAATGAGCAGTTCTTC.

The gene calls are TRBV19 and TRBJ1-5, with TRBD1 as a possible D gene (6 bases). Germline V lookup: CDR1 LNHDA, CDR2 SQIVND (reference sequence). V was pared by 3 bases and J by 7 bases, with 16 bases between. The CDR3 has 15 amino acids. The CDR3, as DNA: TGTGCCAGTAGTATTGGGCAGGGGAGATTCCAGCCCCAGCATTTT. Protein product: CASSIGQGRFQPQHF. The variable domain in full, completed from reference TRBV19 and TRBJ1-5, reads DGGITQSPKYLFRKEGQNVTLSCEQNLNHDAMYWYRQDPGQGLRLIYYSQIVNDFQKGDIAEGYSVSREKKESFPLTVTSAQKNPTAFYLCASSIGQGRFQPQHFGDGTRLSIL.

This clone was seen more than once but under ten times. The chain is built from TRBV11-3 and TRBJ2-1; 7 bases agree with TRBD1. The ends lost 6 bases at V and 13 bases at J; junction bases unmatched: 9. The germline V gene encodes CDR1 SGHNT and CDR2 YENEEA. This CDR3 has 12 amino acids. The CDR3 protein is CASSKGQTTQFF. CDR3 DNA sequence: TGTGCCAGCAGTAAGGGACAGACCACCCAGTTCTTC. The full variable domain, rest sourced from reference TRBV11-3 and TRBJ2-1, is EAGVVQSPRYKIIEKKQPVAFWCNPISGHNTLYWYLQNLGQGPELLIRYENEEAVDDSQLPKDRFSAERLKGVDSTLKIQPAELGDSAVYLCASSKGQTTQFFGPGTRLTVL.

The chain recombines TRBV6-5 with TRBJ2-3; a possible D gene is TRBD1 (5 bases). Deletions cut 2 bases from V and 6 bases from J, with 12 bases between. This CDR3 has 14 amino acids. Germline lookup yields CDR1 MNHEY and CDR2 SVGAGI. DNA of the CDR3: TGTGCCAGCAGTTACGGTGGGGCAGGCGATACGCAGTATTTT. It codes for CASSYGGAGDTQYF.

The chain joins TRBV7-9 to TRBJ2-1, with TRBD1 identical over 7 bases. Germline V gene data show CDR1 as SEHNR and CDR2 as FQNEAQ (reference sequence). V lost 5 bases, J lost 4 bases, and 2 bases stayed unmatched. The CDR3 loop spans 13 amino acids. The CDR3 nucleotides are TGTGCCAGCAGCGGGACAGTTTACAATGAGCAGTTCTTC. Amino acid sequence: CASSGTVYNEQFF.

V usage is TRBV5-8 and J usage is TRBJ1-5; D remains unclear. The length of the CDR3 is 12 residues. Germline CDR1 reads SGHTS; CDR2 reads YDEGEE. The V end lost 2 bases, the J end lost 5 bases, and 5 bases lay between the germline ends. CDR3 region: CASSFLDQPQHF. CDR3 nucleotides: TGTGCCAGCAGCTTCCTTGATCAGCCCCAGCATTTT.

This chain uses TRBV15 with TRBJ1-4; 9 nucleotides line up with TRBD1. This CDR3 has 16 residues. CDR1 is LNHNV and CDR2 is YYDKDF in the germline V gene (reference sequence). V lost 0 bases and J lost 7; bases outside the gene matches: 6. The DNA of the CDR3 is TGTGCCACCAGCAGAGATGGGACAGGGCTCAGTGAAAAACTGTTTTTT. Its protein is CATSRDGTGLSEKLFF.

The chain couples TRBV18 to TRBJ2-3; 12 bases match TRBD2. V gave up 6 bases and J gave up 4 bases; unmatched junction bases: 5. This CDR3 contains 15 residues. CDR1 is KGHSH, CDR2 LQKENI, per germline. The CDR3 reads CASSPGLAGSDTQYF. The DNA for the CDR3 is TGTGCCAGCTCCCCGGGACTAGCGGGCTCAGATACGCAGTATTTT. The entire variable domain, with the rest obtained from reference TRBV18 and TRBJ2-3, is as follows: NAGVMQNPRHLVRRRGQEARLRCSPMKGHSHVYWYRQLPEEGLKFMVYLQKENIIDESGMPKERFSAEFPKEGPSILRIQQVVRGDSAAYFCASSPGLAGSDTQYFGPGTRLTVL.

V usage is TRBV28 and J usage is TRBJ2-1; D is perhaps TRBD2 (5 bases). V lost 1 base and J lost 3, with 7 bases in between. The CDR3 has 14 amino acids. Germline V gene sequence: CDR1 MDHEN, CDR2 SYDVKM. CDR3 protein: CASSLSSGYNEQFF. CDR3 nucleotides: TGTGCCAGCAGTTTATCCAGCGGCTACAATGAGCAGTTCTTC.

The chain recombines TRBV6-5 with TRBJ1-1, with TRBD1 identical over 7 bases. Trimming at V came to 0 bases and at J to 3 bases, leaving 4 bases not matched to a gene. This CDR3 is 15 amino acids long. Germline V lookup: CDR1 MNHEY, CDR2 SVGAGI. The CDR3 DNA follows: TGTGCCAGCAGTTACTCGACAGGGTCGGACACTGAAGCTTTCTTT. It is translated as CASSYSTGSDTEAFF.

This clone was detected once. The chain recombines TRBV5-1 with TRBJ1-3; D unclear. CDR3 length: 15 amino acids. Germline CDR1 reads SGHRS; CDR2 reads YFSETQ. V was pared by 2 bases and J by 0 bases, with 9 bases between. In nucleotides, the CDR3 is TGCGCCAGCAGCTTTGACGGGATCTCTGGAAACACCATATATTTT. This translates into CASSFDGISGNTIYF.

This clone was observed once. The chain employs TRBV6-6 and TRBJ2-7; 7 positions match TRBD1. This CDR3 is built from 16 residues. Germline V gene lookup returns CDR1 MNHNY and CDR2 SVGAGI (reference sequence). Unmatched junction bases numbered 12, after V lost 4 bases and J lost 3 bases. CDR3 in DNA: TGTGCCAGCAGTTTGAAGACAGGGCCTCCTCTCTACGAGCAGTACTTC. Protein: CASSLKTGPPLYEQYF.

J is TRBJ2-7 and V is TRBV30, with D possibly being TRBD1 (5 bases). The CDR3 has 13 residues. Trimming stripped 2 bases from V and 0 bases from J, with 8 bases between. CDR1 and CDR2 (germline): GTSNPN, SVGIG (reference sequence). DNA of the CDR3: TGTGCCTGGAGTCCAGGGTTCTCCTACGAGCAGTACTTC. Encoded protein: CAWSPGFSYEQYF.

The chain couples TRBV2 to TRBJ1-1; perhaps TRBD1 as D (6 bases). With 4 bases removed from V and 4 bases from J, the gap between germline ends came to 10 bases. CDR1 SNHLY and CDR2 FYNNEI come from the germline V gene. The CDR3 is 13 residues long. The CDR3 DNA sequence: TGTGCCAGCAGTGGGGAGGGGGGCACTGAAGCTTTCTTT. As protein: CASSGEGGTEAFF.

The chain has TRBV5-8 and TRBJ2-7; 7 bases map to TRBD1. The CDR3 totals 15 residues. V gave up 2 bases and J gave up 5 bases; unmatched junction bases: 10. The V gene's germline CDR1 is SGHTS and CDR2 YDEGEE. The DNA for the CDR3 is TGTGCCAGCAGCTTAGGGGACAGAATGGGGAACGAGCAGTACTTC. It yields the protein CASSLGDRMGNEQYF.

The J gene is TRBJ2-1, the V gene TRBV9; 8 bases fit TRBD2. This CDR3 spans 15 amino acids. Per the germline V gene, CDR1 is SGDLS and CDR2 is YYNGEE. V lost 4 bases and J lost 9; bases outside the gene matches: 12. CDR3 loop: CASSPPGLDHAEQFF. For the CDR3, the DNA is TGTGCCAGCAGCCCGCCGGGACTAGATCATGCTGAGCAGTTCTTC.

The chain carries TRBV5-8 and TRBJ2-7; 9 bases line up with TRBD1. V dropped 4 bases and J dropped 5; count of bases not matched to a gene: 7. There are 14 residues in the CDR3. Germline-derived CDR1 and CDR2 are SGHTS and YDEGEE. The CDR3 DNA is TGTGCCAGCAGCCCATTCACAGGGGGCAACGAGCAGTACTTC. Its translation is CASSPFTGGNEQYF.

This clone has a single count. The chain couples TRBV5-4 to TRBJ2-7, with 8 positions matching TRBD1. This CDR3 comprises 15 residues. Per the germline V gene, CDR1 is SGHNT and CDR2 is YYREEE (reference sequence). Unmatched junction bases numbered 6, after V lost 0 bases and J lost 4 bases. For the CDR3, the DNA is TGTGCCAGCAGCTTGGGAGGACAGGGAAAATACGAGCAGTACTTC. This encodes CASSLGGQGKYEQYF.